This T cell receptor (beta chain) was sequenced during a study of technical replicates of blood from a handful of donors. Measured with immunoSEQ multiplex PCR; TCRdb has only the in-frame clones, and not every one. The table has some 58,000 clones, 94% seen once. CDR3 size: 14 residues. Germline loops: CDR1 SGHNT, CDR2 YENEEA. V trimming: 1 base; J trimming: 10 bases; junction bases outside the gene matches: 7. The receptor was isolated from a human donor in good health. V and J are TRBV11-3 and TRBJ2-3; 8 bases agree with TRBD1. The specimen was T cells isolated from PBMCs. The CDR3 coding sequence is TGTGCCAGCAGCTTAGTCCCGGACAGGGATGCGCAGTATTTT. This gives the protein CASSLVPDRDAQYF.